One sample yielded the 15 T cell receptor beta chains listed below, sequenced in a study of blood T cell repertoires in COVID-19. The data were produced by immunoSEQ multiplex PCR, yet TCRdb's version contains in-frame clones alone and is incomplete. This sample has 75,000 to 100,000 clones, with 85% to 90% found just once. Source material: peripheral blood. The receptor set was obtained from a human donor in a cohort sampled during active COVID-19.

This sequence joins TRBV19 and TRBJ1-5; 7 bases match TRBD1. Germline values: CDR1 LNHDA, CDR2 SQIVND (reference sequence). V was pared by 5 bases and J by 3 bases, with 10 bases of the junction left unmatched. The CDR3 length is 16 residues. The CDR3 here is CASSSKTGSSNQPQHF. CDR3 coding DNA: TGTGCCAGTAGTTCCAAGACAGGGAGTTCCAATCAGCCCCAGCATTTT.

The chain links TRBV6-5 to TRBJ2-7, with TRBD1 matching 9 bases. V gave up 6 bases and J gave up 2 bases; unmatched junction bases: 5. Germline lookup yields CDR1 MNHEY and CDR2 SVGAGI. This CDR3 spans 14 amino acids. The CDR3 DNA follows: TGTGCCAGCAGACTCGGGACAGGGCCCTACGAGCAGTACTTC. Translation: CASRLGTGPYEQYF.

V usage is TRBV2 and J usage is TRBJ1-4; 9 bases map to TRBD1. The CDR3 sequence is 14 residues long. V dropped 6 bases and J dropped 6; count of bases not matched to a gene: 5. Germline V lookup: CDR1 SNHLY, CDR2 FYNNEI. The CDR3 spells CASSRDRGYEKLFF. The CDR3 region has the DNA TGTGCCAGCAGCCGAGACAGGGGGTATGAAAAACTGTTTTTT.

J is TRBJ1-1 and V is TRBV12-3 or TRBV12-4; possibly TRBD1 for D (5 bases). This CDR3 has 13 residues. V lost 5 bases to trimming and J lost 4 bases, with 11 bases between them. The CDR3 is CASSRGTGTEAFF. In nucleotides, the CDR3 is TGTGCCAGCAGTCGGGGGACTGGCACTGAAGCTTTCTTT.

This chain links TRBV4-1 with TRBJ2-1, with 9 positions matching TRBD1. The CDR3 is 16 residues long. J gave up 3 bases and V 2 bases, and 5 bases lay outside the gene matches. Germline CDR1 and CDR2: MGHRA and YSYEKL. The CDR3: CASSQLPGQGYNEQFF. CDR3 sequence (DNA): TGCGCCAGCAGCCAACTCCCGGGACAGGGCTACAATGAGCAGTTCTTC.

The rearrangement joins TRBV5-4 to TRBJ2-3; 10 bases align to TRBD2. Germline V gives CDR1 SGHNT, CDR2 YYREEE (reference sequence). Trimming cost V 4 bases and J 3 bases; bases outside gene matches: 11. The CDR3 runs to 17 residues. CDR3 nucleotide sequence: TGTGCCAGCAGCCTGCCCAGCGGGGGGGGTTTTACAGATACGCAGTATTTT. Protein product: CASSLPSGGGFTDTQYF.

The rearrangement uses TRBV7-6 and TRBJ2-3; D gene uncertain. With 5 bases removed from V and 1 base from J, the gap between germline ends came to 10 bases. The CDR3 is 14 residues long. CDR1 SGHVS and CDR2 FNYEAQ come from the germline V gene. CDR3 amino acids: CASSKRVGTDTQYF. CDR3 bases: TGTGCCAGCAGCAAACGGGTTGGCACAGATACGCAGTATTTT.

DNA for the CDR3: TGTGCCAGCAGCTCAGGGCGACAGGGTACACTAGAGGATGAGCAGTTCTTC. Translation: CASSSGRQGTLEDEQFF. This sequence joins TRBV5-4 and TRBJ2-1; 7 bases map to TRBD1. Germline lookup yields CDR1 SGHNT and CDR2 YYREEE (reference sequence). The CDR3 sequence is 17 residues long. V dropped 3 bases and J dropped 8; count of bases not matched to a gene: 17.

The chain is built from TRBV6-5 and TRBJ1-2, with D maybe TRBD1 (6 bases). CDR1 MNHEY and CDR2 SVGAGI come from the germline V gene. The CDR3 has 13 amino acids. V lost 2 bases and J 8 bases, leaving 12 bases between the germline ends. CDR3 bases: TGTGCCAGCAGTTACGGGCAGGGGAAGGGCTACACCTTC. Amino acids: CASSYGQGKGYTF.

The chain is built from TRBV4-1 and TRBJ2-7; 8 bases align to TRBD1. This CDR3 contains 18 residues. The germline gives CDR1 MGHRA, CDR2 YSYEKL. Losses at the gene ends were 3 bases for V and 0 bases for J; bases not matched to a gene: 13. CDR3 sequence reads: CASSHYFSPGQDSYEQYF. Written as DNA, the CDR3 is TGCGCCAGCAGCCATTACTTTAGCCCGGGACAGGACTCCTACGAGCAGTACTTC.

This sequence joins TRBV9 and TRBJ2-7; 8 nucleotides match TRBD2. After removal of 0 bases from V and 2 bases from J, the junction contained 1 base not matched to a gene. This CDR3 is 14 amino acids long. The germline V gene has CDR1 SGDLS and CDR2 YYNGEE. CDR3 sequence reads: CASSVAGGTYEQYF. The DNA for the CDR3 is TGTGCCAGCAGCGTAGCGGGGGGGACCTACGAGCAGTACTTC.

The chain is built from TRBV6-4 and TRBJ1-2; TRBD1 aligns across 10 bases. The CDR3 has 19 residues. V lost 7 bases and J lost 1; bases outside the gene matches: 18. Per the germline V gene, CDR1 is MRHNA and CDR2 is SNTAGT. The CDR3 region has the DNA TGTGCCAGCACACGACTTCCCCGGGACAGGGGAGGGGATAACTATGGCTACACCTTC. It codes for CASTRLPRDRGGDNYGYTF.

This sequence joins TRBV30 and TRBJ2-7; weak D call: TRBD2 (6 bases). With 7 bases removed from V and 5 bases from J, the gap between germline ends came to 21 bases. The CDR3 is 14 residues long. Per the germline V gene, CDR1 is GTSNPN and CDR2 is SVGIG (reference sequence). The CDR3 DNA reads TGTGCCTACAAATTGGGACTCTCCTGGAACGAGCAGTACTTC. Protein product: CAYKLGLSWNEQYF.

The chain couples TRBV5-1 to TRBJ2-1, with 14 bases lining up with TRBD2. Germline lookup yields CDR1 SGHRS and CDR2 YFSETQ. CDR3 length: 15 amino acids. Trimming removed 5 bases from V and 5 bases from J; junction bases left unmatched: 3. The DNA of the CDR3 is TGCGCCAGCAGTCGACTAGCGGGAGGGGACAATGAGCAGTTCTTC. Its translation: CASSRLAGGDNEQFF. Together with reference TRBV5-1 and TRBJ2-1, the CDR3 gives the full variable domain: KAGVTQTPRYLIKTRGQQVTLSCSPISGHRSVSWYQQTPGQGLQFLFEYFSETQRNKGNFPGRFSGRQFSNSRSEMNVSTLELGDSALYLCASSRLAGGDNEQFFGPGTRLTVL.

This clone turned up a few times. V and J are TRBV6-1 and TRBJ1-5; the D is unclear. V dropped 2 bases and J dropped 0 bases, with 11 bases sitting between them. CDR1 and CDR2 (germline): MNHNS, SASEGT. The CDR3 is made up of 16 amino acids. CDR3: CASSESKFYSNQPQHF. In DNA, the CDR3 is TGTGCCAGCAGTGAATCGAAGTTCTATAGCAATCAGCCCCAGCATTTT.